This T cell receptor beta chain was captured by sequencing in a study of T cells after yellow fever vaccination. Using its own MiXCR run on the 5' RACE reads, TCRdb lists one record per CDR3 protein. In all, the sample yields 1 distinct CDR3 sequence. The material was CD4+ T cells sorted from PBMCs, obtained on the day of the first yellow fever vaccination. The receptors come from a man aged 18-30 years who received the YFV17D yellow fever vaccine.

By share, this clonotype counts as hyperexpanded. At one end, the junction sequence differs from germline, possibly due to a read error. Little can be read into the size of this beta chain, an off-target read in a library designed for alpha chains. The chain combines TRBV18 with TRBJ1-6; no clear D gene. Looked up from germline, CDR1 is KGHSH and CDR2 is LQKENI. The CDR3 has 18 amino acids. The CDR3 sequence: CASSPRGSKETSGSRLTF. The CDR3 DNA reads as TGTGCCAGCTCACCACGCGGTAGTAAGGAAACCAGTGGCTCTAGGTTGACCTTT. Full variable domain (rest looked up from reference TRBV18 and TRBJ1-6): NAGVMQNPRHLVRRRGQEARLRCSPMKGHSHVYWYRQLPEEGLKFMVYLQKENIIDESGMPKERFSAEFPKEGPSILRIQQVVRGDSAAYFCASSPRGSKETSGSRLTFGNGTRLTVT.